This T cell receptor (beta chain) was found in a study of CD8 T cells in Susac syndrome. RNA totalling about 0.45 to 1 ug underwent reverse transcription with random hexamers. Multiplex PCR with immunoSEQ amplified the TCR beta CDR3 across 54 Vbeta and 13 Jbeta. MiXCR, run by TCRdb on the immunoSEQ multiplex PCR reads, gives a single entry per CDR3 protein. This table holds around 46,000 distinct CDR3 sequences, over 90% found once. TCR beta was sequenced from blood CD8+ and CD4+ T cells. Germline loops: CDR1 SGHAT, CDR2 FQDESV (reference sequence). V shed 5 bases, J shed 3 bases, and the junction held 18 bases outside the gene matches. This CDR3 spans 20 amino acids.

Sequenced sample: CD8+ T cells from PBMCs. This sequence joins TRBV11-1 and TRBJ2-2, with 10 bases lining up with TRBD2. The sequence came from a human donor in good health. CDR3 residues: CASSPPLGLAGEGDTGELFF. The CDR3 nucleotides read TGTGCCAGCAGCCCCCCCCTGGGGCTAGCGGGAGAGGGGGACACCGGGGAGCTGTTTTTT.